The 10 T cell receptor beta chains given below trace back to one sample, sequenced in a study of T-cell reconstitution after alpha-beta-depleted transplantation in children (dated by TCRdb to the mid-2010s). The library was prepared using PCR. The sequencer listed for this sample is Illumina HiSeq 2500. TCR libraries were prepared with molecular barcoding, using unique molecular identifiers to normalize TCRbeta repertoire quantification. Through fastp at Q25 and MiXCR, TCRdb rebuilt clones from the public reads, retaining in-frame beta chains. Every distinct CDR3 protein forms one entry, paired with its most common genes and DNA. The sample table shows around 200,000 distinct CDR3 sequences, and roughly 7.5% are seen once. In total, the top ten clones hold 3% of the sample. Sequenced here: PBMCs from the stem cell graft donor, sampled from the stem cell graft. The receptors here all came from a human donor who donated a stem cell graft to a child with Wiskott-Aldrich syndrome.

This clonotype has at least ten counts. The V call is TRBV7-9, the J call TRBJ1-3; maybe TRBD1 (6 bases). The CDR3 is 14 residues long. CDR1 SEHNR and CDR2 FQNEAQ come from the germline V gene (reference sequence). V shed 6 bases and J shed 4 bases, with 13 bases lying between them. CDR3 in DNA: TGTGCCAGCAGGCCCTCAGGGGCGGGAAACACCATATATTTT. It translates to CASRPSGAGNTIYF. The whole variable domain, filled in from reference TRBV7-9 and TRBJ1-3, reads DTGVSQNPRHKITKRGQNVTFRCDPISEHNRLYWYRQTLGQGPEFLTYFQNEAQLEKSRLLSDRFSAERPKGSFSTLEIQRTEQGDSAMYLCASRPSGAGNTIYFGEGSWLTVV.

This clonotype was picked up many times. The V call is TRBV7-2, the J call TRBJ2-5, with D uncertain. Germline CDR1 is SGHTA and CDR2 is FQGNSA. The CDR3 totals 12 residues. V gave up 8 bases and J gave up 3 bases, with 10 bases separating them. CDR3 in amino acids: CASCVVKETQYF. The DNA of the CDR3 is TGTGCCAGCTGCGTTGTGAAAGAGACCCAGTACTTC.

This clonotype was observed a few times. The chain employs TRBV7-9 and TRBJ1-2; D is unclear. From germline, CDR1 is SEHNR and CDR2 FQNEAQ (reference sequence). V lost 3 bases and J 8 bases, leaving 13 bases between the germline ends. CDR3 size: 13 residues. The CDR3 DNA follows: TGTGCCAGCAGCTTGACCGCGGCGGCGGGCTACACCTTC. This sequence encodes CASSLTAAAGYTF.

This clonotype appeared many times. The V gene is TRBV6-1, the J gene TRBJ2-3, with D possibly matching TRBD2 (5 bases). Trimming removed 6 bases at V and 1 base at J, with 14 bases between. This CDR3 has 15 residues. Germline V gene sequence: CDR1 MNHNS, CDR2 SASEGT. The DNA for the CDR3 is TGTGCCAGCAGATGGAGCGGTTCCGGCACAGATACGCAGTATTTT. It translates to CASRWSGSGTDTQYF.

This clonotype was observed a few times. This CDR3 is CSARDAAGVYNEQFF. The CDR3 nucleotides read TGCAGTGCTAGAGACGCAGCGGGGGTTTACAATGAGCAGTTCTTC. The rearrangement joins TRBV20-1 to TRBJ2-1; TRBD2 matches at 8 bases. The germline V gene encodes CDR1 DFQATT and CDR2 SNEGSKA (reference sequence). V lost 0 bases and J lost 4; bases outside the gene matches: 5. CDR3 length: 15 residues.

The table lists this clonotype with many counts. The rearrangement uses TRBV24-1 and TRBJ2-7, with no clear D. V lost 3 bases and J 1 base, leaving 6 bases between the germline ends. Germline lookup yields CDR1 KGHDR and CDR2 SFDVKD. The CDR3 is made up of 13 amino acids. The CDR3 DNA reads as TGTGCCACCAGTGATCACGATTCCTACGAGCAGTACTTC. Translation: CATSDHDSYEQYF.

This clonotype was seen ten or more times. The V and J genes are TRBV24-1 and TRBJ2-1; 11 positions match TRBD2. CDR1 and CDR2 (germline): KGHDR, SFDVKD. The trim removed 3 bases at V and 0 bases at J, leaving 3 bases unmatched. The CDR3 contains 17 residues. The DNA for the CDR3 is TGTGCCACCAGTGATACTACTAGCGGGAGCTCCTACAATGAGCAGTTCTTC. This gives the protein CATSDTTSGSSYNEQFF.

In this sample, this clonotype turned up many times. The J gene is TRBJ1-4, the V gene TRBV24-1; D is uncertain. Trimming took 4 bases from V and 8 from J, leaving 19 bases between them. Germline loops: CDR1 KGHDR, CDR2 SFDVKD. The CDR3 runs 16 residues. The CDR3 nucleotides read TGTGCCACCAGTGACGCCCGATGGGTTGGGAAAGAAAAACTGTTTTTT. Its translation: CATSDARWVGKEKLFF.

This clonotype was counted at least ten times. CDR3 region: CATSEPGQTKTQYF. The CDR3 coding sequence is TGTGCCACCAGTGAGCCGGGACAGACGAAGACCCAGTACTTC. The chain uses TRBV24-1 and TRBJ2-5, with TRBD1 matching 7 bases. The V and J ends lost 4 bases and 6 bases, in that order; junction bases with no gene match: 7. The V gene's germline CDR1 is KGHDR and CDR2 SFDVKD. The CDR3 loop spans 14 amino acids.

This clonotype occurred many times. The chain couples TRBV12-3 or TRBV12-4 to TRBJ1-2; 9 nucleotides match TRBD1. CDR3 size: 13 residues. Losses at the gene ends were 5 bases for V and 8 bases for J; bases not matched to a gene: 6. The CDR3 DNA follows: TGTGCCAGCAGTCCTCGGACAGGGGAAGGCTACACCTTC. Protein: CASSPRTGEGYTF.